The sequence of this T cell receptor beta chain was determined in a study of T cells in Graves' hyperthyroidism and ophthalmopathy. Overall study results and limits: Patients with ophthalmopathy were separated from those with stable hyperthyroidism by a 13 V-J model.

Patients were excluded because of uncontrolled infection, other autoimmune disease, pregnancy or lactation. This clonotype was counted at least ten times. Its target is not known. Amplification of TCR beta CDR3 regions was performed using RNA transcripts as template. The HTBI primer set served for first-round RT-PCR of the TCR CDR3. TCRdb called the multiplex PCR reads again in MiXCR, with one record for every CDR3 protein. The sample gives about 680,000 distinct CDR3 sequences, 30% to 40% of which show up once; around 29% is in the top ten. Sequencing input: blood. The sequence came from a woman aged 40 to 50 with Graves' hyperthyroidism.

The CDR3 region is CASSPCPGTDNQPQHF. The CDR3 DNA sequence: TGTGCCAGCAGCCCATGTCCCGGGACAGACAATCAGCCCCAGCATTTT. The V gene is TRBV7-3, the J gene TRBJ1-5; 7 bases agree with TRBD1. CDR1 is SGHTA, CDR2 FQGTGA, per germline. The V segment lost 5 bases and the J segment 3 bases; nucleotides outside the gene matches: 10. The CDR3 has 16 amino acids.